These 14 T cell receptor beta chains were sequenced from one sample in a study of ipilimumab plus nivolumab after autologous stem cell transplantation. Sequencing used immunoSEQ multiplex PCR; TCRdb keeps in-frame clones, though not all of them. There are fewer than 15,000 clones in the sample; around three quarters occur only once, and about 15% lies in the top ten. The sequences come from PBMCs, collected in a trial of ipilimumab plus nivolumab as post-transplant consolidation. All receptors come from a male donor with diffuse large B-cell lymphoma.

J is TRBJ2-1 and V is TRBV21-1; TRBD2, the table's D call, lacks a check against the DNA. TRBV21-1 is a listed pseudogene. There are 14 residues in the CDR3. The CDR3, as DNA: TGTGCCAGCAGCAATCTTCTAGTTGATTGTGAGCAGTTCTTC. It yields the protein CASSNLLVDCEQFF.

The rearrangement uses TRBV7-9 and TRBJ2-3, with D possibly being TRBD1 (6 bases). Looked up from germline, CDR1 is SEHNR and CDR2 is FQNEAQ (reference sequence). This CDR3 is built from 13 residues. The CDR3 is CSDLQGPTDTQYF. The CDR3 coding sequence is TGTTCCGACCTACAGGGCCCCACAGATACGCAGTATTTT.

CDR3 sequence: CASGSPDRYGELFF. The CDR3 coding sequence is TGTGCTAGTGGTTCCCCGGACAGGTACGGGGAGCTGTTTTTT. This chain links TRBV12-5 with TRBJ2-2, with 7 bases fitting TRBD1. V trimming: 4 bases; J trimming: 7 bases; junction bases outside the gene matches: 6. Per germline, CDR1 LGHNT and CDR2 FRNRAP. The CDR3 is 14 residues long.

V gene TRBV2 combines with J gene TRBJ1-1; D gene ambiguous. Germline V gives CDR1 SNHLY, CDR2 FYNNEI. CDR3 length: 11 amino acids. V dropped 4 bases and J dropped 3 bases, with 3 bases sitting between them. CDR3 amino acids: CASSAHTEAFF. The CDR3 DNA reads TGTGCCAGCAGTGCTCACACTGAAGCTTTCTTT.

The chain's CDR3 is CAISEGRTGYGTDTQYF. The CDR3 DNA is TGTGCCATCAGTGAGGGAAGGACAGGCTATGGCACAGATACGCAGTATTTT. The rearrangement links TRBV10-3 to TRBJ2-3, with 7 nucleotides matching TRBD1. The CDR3 extends over 17 amino acids. Losses at the gene ends were 2 bases for V and 1 base for J; bases not matched to a gene: 9. CDR1 and CDR2 (germline): ENHRY, SYGVKD.

This clone is labeled as medium-sized (0.01 to 0.1%). This chain uses TRBV4-3 with TRBJ2-2; 8 positions match TRBD1. Per the germline V gene, CDR1 is LGHNA and CDR2 is YSLEER. The junction had 6 bases not matched to a gene; V was cut back by 3 bases and J by 3 bases. The CDR3 is 16 amino acids. The CDR3 loop reads CASSHSDRGDTGELFF. The CDR3 bases are TGCGCCAGCAGCCACTCCGACAGGGGCGACACCGGGGAGCTGTTTTTT.

V usage is TRBV30 and J usage is TRBJ1-1; no clear D. The length of the CDR3 is 15 residues. Deletions cut 0 bases from V and 1 base from J, with 12 bases between. Germline V lookup: CDR1 GTSNPN, CDR2 SVGIG (reference sequence). Written as DNA, the CDR3 is TGTGCCTGGAGTGTAATGGGATTCACGAACACTGAAGCTTTCTTT. Protein sequence: CAWSVMGFTNTEAFF.

V gene TRBV6-1 combines with J gene TRBJ1-5; D ambiguous. The CDR3 contains 17 residues. V lost 3 bases, J lost 0 bases, and 15 bases lay in between. Germline loops: CDR1 MNHNS, CDR2 SASEGT. CDR3 bases: TGTGCCAGCAGTGAGACGGGTCGGAGGAGTAGCAATCAGCCCCAGCATTTT. Translated, it gives CASSETGRRSSNQPQHF.

This sequence joins TRBV25-1 and TRBJ2-5; 7 positions agree with TRBD1. The CDR3 is made up of 14 amino acids. Looked up from germline, CDR1 is MGHDK and CDR2 is SYGVNS. Unmatched junction bases numbered 7, after V lost 4 bases and J lost 5 bases. CDR3 sequence: CASSVRQGSETQYF. The CDR3 DNA follows: TGTGCCAGCAGTGTGAGACAGGGTTCGGAGACCCAGTACTTC.

CDR3 sequence (DNA): TGTGCCAGCAGCTTGGGACTAGCGGGAGAAGGGCTTGTCACAGATACGCAGTATTTT. Protein: CASSLGLAGEGLVTDTQYF. J is TRBJ2-3 and V is TRBV5-5; 12 bases align to TRBD2. CDR1 and CDR2 from the germline V gene are SGHKS and YYEKEE (reference sequence). J gave up 2 bases and V 0 bases, and 10 bases lay outside the gene matches. The CDR3 has 19 amino acids. The complete variable domain, with remaining parts taken from reference TRBV5-5 and TRBJ2-3, reads DAGVTQSPTHLIKTRGQQVTLRCSPISGHKSVSWYQQVLGQGPQFIFQYYEKEERGRGNFPDRFSARQFPNYSSELNVNALLLGDSALYLCASSLGLAGEGLVTDTQYFGPGTRLTVL.

The chain employs TRBV18 and TRBJ2-5, with no clear D. CDR1 is KGHSH, CDR2 LQKENI, per germline. The CDR3 is 13 residues long. Deletions cut 2 bases from V and 4 bases from J, with 8 bases between. CDR3 sequence (DNA): TGTGCCAGCTCACCAGGGAAATTAGAGACCCAGTACTTC. Translation gives CASSPGKLETQYF.

The CDR3 region is CASSFALRREQYF. CDR3 nucleotides: TGTGCCAGCAGTTTTGCCCTACGCCGCGAGCAGTACTTC. V is TRBV27 and J is TRBJ2-7; no reliable D call. The CDR3 is 13 amino acids. In germline, CDR1 is MNHEY, CDR2 SMNVEV (reference sequence). V lost 3 bases and J lost 6, with 12 bases in between.

The chain couples TRBV7-8 to TRBJ2-3, with D uncertain. The ends were cut back, 0 bases at V and 0 bases at J, with 4 bases in the middle. This CDR3 has 14 amino acids. Germline CDR1 and CDR2: SGHVS and FQNEAQ. The CDR3 region has the DNA TGTGCCAGCAGCTTAGCACCCAGCACAGATACGCAGTATTTT. This translates into CASSLAPSTDTQYF.

The chain combines TRBV19 with TRBJ2-7; D may be TRBD1 or TRBD2 (5 bases each). CDR1 and CDR2 (germline): LNHDA, SQIVND (reference sequence). V dropped 3 bases and J dropped 4 bases, with 16 bases sitting between them. The CDR3 runs to 15 residues. The CDR3: CASSMSIQGPYEQYF. The CDR3 DNA reads as TGTGCCAGTAGTATGTCGATCCAGGGACCGTACGAGCAGTACTTC.